The 8 T cell receptor beta chains presented below share a single source sample, sequenced in a study of shared clonotypes between healthy human individuals. Libraries were prepared by immunoSEQ multiplex PCR; TCRdb keeps only in-frame clonotypes and omits some of them. The top ten hold about 1.8% of the sample, which has some 680,000 clones, around 78% seen once. Sample: memory CD4+ T cells sorted from blood. Noted subset: CD45RA-negative fraction. Every receptor here comes from a woman aged 25-40 years in good health.

V gene TRBV28 combines with J gene TRBJ1-5; no clear D. V was pared by 6 bases and J by 2 bases, with 14 bases between. This CDR3 is built from 15 residues. CDR1 MDHEN and CDR2 SYDVKM come from the germline V gene. The CDR3 loop is CASRFLWPGNQPQHF. The CDR3 DNA is TGTGCCAGCAGGTTCCTCTGGCCAGGCAATCAGCCCCAGCATTTT.

The chain employs TRBV4-2 and TRBJ2-2; D not certain. Trimming shortened V by 1 base and J by 3 bases, and 9 bases separated the two germline ends. The CDR3 covers 15 residues. CDR1 is LGHNA, CDR2 YNFKEQ, per germline. The CDR3 region has the DNA TGTGCCAGCAGCCAAGGGACCCTATACACCGGGGAGCTGTTTTTT. Its protein product is CASSQGTLYTGELFF.

CDR3 loop: CASSSWDRGHGYTF. Written as DNA, the CDR3 is TGTGCCAGCAGCTCATGGGACAGGGGGCATGGCTACACCTTC. The rearrangement uses TRBV5-4 and TRBJ1-2; 12 positions match TRBD1. CDR3 length equals 14 residues. The V segment lost 3 bases and the J segment 6 bases; nucleotides outside the gene matches: 3. CDR1 is SGHNT, CDR2 YYREEE, per germline (reference sequence).

J is TRBJ1-5 and V is TRBV2; D possibly corresponds to TRBD1 (5 bases). Per the germline V gene, CDR1 is SNHLY and CDR2 is FYNNEI. Trimming removed 8 bases from V and 4 bases from J, with 18 bases in between. This CDR3 is 15 amino acids long. The DNA of the CDR3 is TGTGCCAGCTGTAAGGGGCTAAGAGAGAATCAGCCCCAGCATTTT. It yields the protein CASCKGLRENQPQHF.

The chain couples TRBV11-2 to TRBJ2-1; D uncertain. With 1 base removed from V and 6 bases from J, the gap between germline ends came to 7 bases. Germline CDR1 and CDR2: SGHAT and FQNNGV. The length of the CDR3 is 13 residues. This CDR3 is CASSLGGVNEQFF. The CDR3 nucleotides are TGTGCCAGCAGCTTAGGTGGGGTCAATGAGCAGTTCTTC.

The rearrangement uses TRBV19 and TRBJ1-1, with a weak D call TRBD1 (5 bases). CDR3 length: 14 residues. The V gene lost 8 bases and the J gene lost 4 bases, with 17 bases spanning the gap. The germline V gene encodes CDR1 LNHDA and CDR2 SQIVND (reference sequence). The CDR3 bases are TGTGCCAGTTTGGGAGGTCCGGGGGTCACTGAAGCTTTCTTT. Protein sequence: CASLGGPGVTEAFF.

J is TRBJ2-5 and V is TRBV7-9; unclear D gene. V lost 3 bases, J lost 7 bases, and 6 bases lay in between. From germline, CDR1 is SEHNR and CDR2 FQNEAQ (reference sequence). This CDR3 is built from 11 residues. CDR3 amino acids: CASSFEVTQYF. The CDR3 DNA is TGTGCCAGCAGCTTCGAGGTGACCCAGTACTTC.

The V and J genes are TRBV28 and TRBJ1-2; D not certain. This CDR3 region has 15 residues. V lost 2 bases to trimming and J lost 8 bases, with 18 bases between them. The germline gives CDR1 MDHEN, CDR2 SYDVKM. The CDR3 DNA reads as TGTGCCAGCAGTTTAGGGTCGGGCTGGCGGGGAGGCTACACCTTC. Translating gives CASSLGSGWRGGYTF.